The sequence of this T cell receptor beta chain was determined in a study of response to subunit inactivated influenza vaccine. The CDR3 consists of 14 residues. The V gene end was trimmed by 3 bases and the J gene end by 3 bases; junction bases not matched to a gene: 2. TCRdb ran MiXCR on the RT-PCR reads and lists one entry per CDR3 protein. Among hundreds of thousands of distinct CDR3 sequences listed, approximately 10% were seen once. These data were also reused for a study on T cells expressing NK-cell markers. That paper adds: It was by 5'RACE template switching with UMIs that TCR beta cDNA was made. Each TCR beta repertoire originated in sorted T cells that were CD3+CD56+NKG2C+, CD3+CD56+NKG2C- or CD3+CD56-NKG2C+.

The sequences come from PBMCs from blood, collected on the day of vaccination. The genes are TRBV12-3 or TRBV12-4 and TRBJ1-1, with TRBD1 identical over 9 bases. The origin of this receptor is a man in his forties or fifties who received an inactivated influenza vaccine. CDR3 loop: CASSFRDRDTEAFF. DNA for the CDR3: TGTGCCAGCAGTTTCCGGGACAGGGACACTGAAGCTTTCTTT.